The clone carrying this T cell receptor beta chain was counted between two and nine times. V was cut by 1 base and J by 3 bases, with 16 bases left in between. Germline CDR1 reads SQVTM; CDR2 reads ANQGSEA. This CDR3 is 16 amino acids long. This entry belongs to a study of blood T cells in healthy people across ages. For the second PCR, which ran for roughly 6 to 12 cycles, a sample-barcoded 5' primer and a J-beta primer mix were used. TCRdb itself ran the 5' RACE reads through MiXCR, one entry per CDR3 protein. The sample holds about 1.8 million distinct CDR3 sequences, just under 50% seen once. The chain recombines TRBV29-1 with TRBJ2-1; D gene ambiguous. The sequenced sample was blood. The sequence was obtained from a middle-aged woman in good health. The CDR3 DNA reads TGCAGCGTTGAAGGGCAGATAGTAGAAGTCTACAATGAGCAGTTCTTC. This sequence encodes CSVEGQIVEVYNEQFF.